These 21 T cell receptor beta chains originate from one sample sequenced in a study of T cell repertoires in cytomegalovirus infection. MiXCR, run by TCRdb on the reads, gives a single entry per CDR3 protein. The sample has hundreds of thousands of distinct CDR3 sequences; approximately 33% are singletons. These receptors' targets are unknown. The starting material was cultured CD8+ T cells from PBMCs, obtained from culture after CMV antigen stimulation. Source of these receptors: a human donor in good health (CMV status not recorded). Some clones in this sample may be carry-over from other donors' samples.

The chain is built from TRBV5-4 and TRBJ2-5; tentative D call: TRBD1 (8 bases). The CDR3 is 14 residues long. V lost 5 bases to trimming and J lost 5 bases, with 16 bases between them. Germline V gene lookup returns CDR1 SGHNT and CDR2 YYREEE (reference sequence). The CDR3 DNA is TGTGCCAGCAGTACTGACAGGGGAGGGGAGACCCAGTACTTC. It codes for CASSTDRGGETQYF. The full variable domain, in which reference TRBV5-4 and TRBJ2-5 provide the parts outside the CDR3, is ETGVTQSPTHLIKTRGQQVTLRCSSQSGHNTVSWYQQALGQGPQFIFQYYREEENGRGNFPPRFSGLQFPNYSSELNVNALELDDSALYLCASSTDRGGETQYFGPGTRLLVL.

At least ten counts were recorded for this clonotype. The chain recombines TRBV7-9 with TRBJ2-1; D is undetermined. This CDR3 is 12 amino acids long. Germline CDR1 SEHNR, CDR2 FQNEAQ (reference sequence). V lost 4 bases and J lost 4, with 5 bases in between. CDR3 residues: CASSSKYNEQFF. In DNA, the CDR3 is TGTGCCAGCAGCTCAAAATACAATGAGCAGTTCTTC.

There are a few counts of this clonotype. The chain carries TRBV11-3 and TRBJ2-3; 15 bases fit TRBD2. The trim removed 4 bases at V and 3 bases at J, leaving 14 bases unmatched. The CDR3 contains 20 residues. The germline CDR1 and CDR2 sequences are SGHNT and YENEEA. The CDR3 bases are TGTGCCAGCAGCTCCTACACCGGGACTAGCGGGGGGAGTGAGACAGATACGCAGTATTTT. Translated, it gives CASSSYTGTSGGSETDTQYF.

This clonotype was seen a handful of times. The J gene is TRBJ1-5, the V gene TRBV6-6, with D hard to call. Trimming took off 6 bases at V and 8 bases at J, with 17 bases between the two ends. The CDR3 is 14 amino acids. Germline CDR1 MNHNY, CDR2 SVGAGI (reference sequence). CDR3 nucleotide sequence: TGTGCCAGCAGGGGGAAGCGAGAAAAGGAGCCCCAGCATTTT. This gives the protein CASRGKREKEPQHF.

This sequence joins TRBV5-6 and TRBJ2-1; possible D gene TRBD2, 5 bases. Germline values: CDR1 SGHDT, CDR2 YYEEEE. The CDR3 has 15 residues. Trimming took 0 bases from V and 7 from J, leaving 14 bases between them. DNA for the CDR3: TGTGCCAGCAGCTTGGGCCCCACGGGGTCTAATGAGCAGTTCTTC. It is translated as CASSLGPTGSNEQFF.

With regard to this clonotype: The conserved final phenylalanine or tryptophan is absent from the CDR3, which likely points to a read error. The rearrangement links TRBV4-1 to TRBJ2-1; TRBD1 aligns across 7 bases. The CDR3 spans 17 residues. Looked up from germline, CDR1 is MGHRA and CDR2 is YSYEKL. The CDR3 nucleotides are TGTGCCAGCAGCCAAAACCCCGGACAGGTTTCCTACAATGAGCAGTTCTCC. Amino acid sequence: CASSQNPGQVSYNEQFS.

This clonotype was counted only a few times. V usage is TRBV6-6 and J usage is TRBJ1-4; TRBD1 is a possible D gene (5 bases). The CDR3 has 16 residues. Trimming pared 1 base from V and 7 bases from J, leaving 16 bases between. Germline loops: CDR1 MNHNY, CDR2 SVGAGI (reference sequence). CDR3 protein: CASSYLNAGGGEKLFF. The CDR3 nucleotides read TGTGCCAGCAGTTACTTAAACGCGGGTGGGGGTGAAAAACTGTTTTTT.

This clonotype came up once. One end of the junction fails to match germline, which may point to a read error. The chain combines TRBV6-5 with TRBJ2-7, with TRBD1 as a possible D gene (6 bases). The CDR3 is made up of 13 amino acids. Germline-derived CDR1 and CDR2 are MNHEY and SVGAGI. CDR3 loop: CASGQFDSCEQYF. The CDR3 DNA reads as TGTGCCAGCGGACAGTTCGACTCCTGCGAGCAGTACTTC.

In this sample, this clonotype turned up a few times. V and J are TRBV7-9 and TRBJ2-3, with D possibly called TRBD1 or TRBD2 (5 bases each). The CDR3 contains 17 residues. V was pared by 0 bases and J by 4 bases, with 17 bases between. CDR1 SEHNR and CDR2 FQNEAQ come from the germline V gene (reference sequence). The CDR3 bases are TGTGCCAGCAGCTTAGCGGGACCCATAACCAACTCAGATACGCAGTATTTT. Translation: CASSLAGPITNSDTQYF.

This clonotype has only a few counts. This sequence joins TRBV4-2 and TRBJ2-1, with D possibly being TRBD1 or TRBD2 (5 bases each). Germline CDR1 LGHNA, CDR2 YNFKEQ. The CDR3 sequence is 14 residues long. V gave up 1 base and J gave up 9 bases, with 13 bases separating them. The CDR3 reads CASSQGDQPAEQFF. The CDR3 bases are TGTGCCAGCAGCCAAGGGGACCAGCCCGCTGAGCAGTTCTTC.

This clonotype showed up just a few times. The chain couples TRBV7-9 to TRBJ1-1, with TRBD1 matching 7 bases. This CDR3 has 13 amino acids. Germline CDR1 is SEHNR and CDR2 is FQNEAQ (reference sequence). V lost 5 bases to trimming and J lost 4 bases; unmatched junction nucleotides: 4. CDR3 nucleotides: TGTGCCAGCAGCGGAGGGGACAGCACTGAAGCTTTCTTT. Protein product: CASSGGDSTEAFF.

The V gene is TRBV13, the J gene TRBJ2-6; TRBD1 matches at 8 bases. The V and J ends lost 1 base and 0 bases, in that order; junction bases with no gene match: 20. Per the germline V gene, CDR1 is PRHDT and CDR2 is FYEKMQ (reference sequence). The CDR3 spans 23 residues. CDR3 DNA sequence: TGTGCCAGCAGCTTAGAAGATGGGGGAGACAGGGGCTTGGAGACCTCTGGGGCCAACGTCCTGACTTTC. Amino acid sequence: CASSLEDGGDRGLETSGANVLTF. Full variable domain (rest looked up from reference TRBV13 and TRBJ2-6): AAGVIQSPRHLIKEKRETATLKCYPIPRHDTVYWYQQGPGQDPQFLISFYEKMQSDKGSIPDRFSAQQFSDYHSELNMSSLELGDSALYFCASSLEDGGDRGLETSGANVLTFGAGSRLTVL.

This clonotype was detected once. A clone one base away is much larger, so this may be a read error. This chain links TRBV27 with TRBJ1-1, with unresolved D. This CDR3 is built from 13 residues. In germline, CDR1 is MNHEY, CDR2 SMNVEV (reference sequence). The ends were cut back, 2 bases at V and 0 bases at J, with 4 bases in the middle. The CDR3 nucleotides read TGTGCCAGCAGTTTAATGATGAACACTGAAGCTTTCTTT. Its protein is CASSLMMNTEAFF.

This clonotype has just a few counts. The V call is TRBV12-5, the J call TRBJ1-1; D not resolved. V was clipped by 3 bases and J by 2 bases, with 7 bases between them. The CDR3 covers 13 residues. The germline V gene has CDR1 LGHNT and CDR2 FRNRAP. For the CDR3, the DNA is TGTGCTAGTGGTTTTCCCGGAAACACTGAAGCTTTCTTT. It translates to CASGFPGNTEAFF.

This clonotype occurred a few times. CDR3 amino acids: CASSQPGTLFGNTIYF. As DNA, the CDR3 is TGTGCCAGCAGCCAACCCGGGACACTCTTTGGAAACACCATATATTTT. The chain employs TRBV6-2 or TRBV6-3 and TRBJ1-3, with a tentative D call TRBD1 (6 bases). The CDR3 spans 16 residues. Germline CDR1 is MNHEY and CDR2 is SVGEGT. Trimming shortened V by 6 bases and J by 3 bases, and 18 bases separated the two germline ends.

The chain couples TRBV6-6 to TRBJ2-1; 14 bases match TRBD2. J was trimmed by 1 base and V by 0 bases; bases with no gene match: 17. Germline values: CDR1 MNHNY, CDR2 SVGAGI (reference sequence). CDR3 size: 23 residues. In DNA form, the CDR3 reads TGTGCCAGCAGTTACTCCCCGGGCCGACTAGCGGGGGGGCTGCATGCATCCTACAATGAGCAGTTCTTC. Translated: CASSYSPGRLAGGLHASYNEQFF.

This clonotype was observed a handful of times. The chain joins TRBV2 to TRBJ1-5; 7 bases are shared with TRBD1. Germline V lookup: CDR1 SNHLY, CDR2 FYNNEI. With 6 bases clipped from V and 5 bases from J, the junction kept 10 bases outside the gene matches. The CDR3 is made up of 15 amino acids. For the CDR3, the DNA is TGTGCCAGCAGGAGTACAGGGGCTGATCATCAGCCCCAGCATTTT. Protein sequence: CASRSTGADHQPQHF.

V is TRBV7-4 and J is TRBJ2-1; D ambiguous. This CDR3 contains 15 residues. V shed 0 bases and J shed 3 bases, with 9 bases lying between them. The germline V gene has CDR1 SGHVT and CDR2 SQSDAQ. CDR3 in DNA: TGTGCCAGCAGCTTAGCCATGGGCCTCTACAATGAGCAGTTCTTC. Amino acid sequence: CASSLAMGLYNEQFF.

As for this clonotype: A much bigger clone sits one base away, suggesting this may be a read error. The CDR3 region has the DNA TGTGCCAACAGTTTCCAGGGTAGCAATCAGCCCCAGCATTTT. Amino acid sequence: CANSFQGSNQPQHF. The gene calls are TRBV27 and TRBJ1-5; weak D call: TRBD1 (5 bases). This CDR3 is 14 amino acids long. Looked up from germline, CDR1 is MNHEY and CDR2 is SMNVEV (reference sequence).

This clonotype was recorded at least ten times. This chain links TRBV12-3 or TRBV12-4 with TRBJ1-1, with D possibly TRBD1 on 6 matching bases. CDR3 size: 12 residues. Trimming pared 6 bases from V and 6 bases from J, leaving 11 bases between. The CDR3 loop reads CASSPGVAEAFF. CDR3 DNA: TGTGCCAGCAGCCCAGGGGTCGCTGAAGCTTTCTTT.

The CDR3 bases are TGTGCCAACAGACAGGGGACCTACGAGCAGTACTTC. Protein product: CANRQGTYEQYF. The chain uses TRBV12-3 or TRBV12-4 and TRBJ2-7; 8 nucleotides line up with TRBD1. This CDR3 spans 12 amino acids. J gave up 2 bases and V 10 bases, and 4 bases lay outside the gene matches.